This record covers a single TCR beta chain. The antigen is undetermined. The sample belongs to a study of stem cell transplantation in POMP-related autoinflammatory disease. Study findings and constraints: Across all analyzed T-cell subsets, patients with PRAID tended toward reduced diversity and increased clonality.

Profiling relied on immunoSEQ multiplex PCR, and the TCRdb table lists in-frame clones only, not all of them. The repertoire consists of tens of thousands of clones, with roughly 90% occurring once and the leading ten covering about 0.66%. The CDR3 extends over 14 amino acids. From germline, CDR1 is MNHEY and CDR2 SVGAGI. Trimming cost V 7 bases and J 3 bases, with 15 bases left between them. The gene calls are TRBV6-5 and TRBJ2-5; D remains unclear. This TCR came from a human patient with POMP-related autoinflammation and immune dysregulation (PRAID). Some T cells may be the graft donor's. The sequencing here drew on CD4+ T cells from PBMCs, taken after stem cell transplantation. The DNA of the CDR3 is TGTGCCAGCAAATTCTCTTCCCCCAAAGAGACCCAGTACTTC. Translating gives CASKFSSPKETQYF.